This TCR beta chain was sequenced during a study of lymphopenia after photon versus proton radiotherapy. The study, taken as a whole, reports: Oligoclonal CD8+ Temra expansion after nadir drove photon patients' diversity drop. Proton therapy kept repertoires fairly stable, unlike photons, which gained effector/memory cells. Better survival with proton therapy was suggested as possible, not demonstrated.

Clones were sequenced by immunoSEQ multiplex PCR, and TCRdb holds only the in-frame ones, with some missing. The table records 15,000 to 20,000 clones, about 85% of them present only once. The CDR3 length is 17 residues. Trimming took 4 bases from V and 5 from J; bases not matched to a gene: 9. CDR1 and CDR2 (germline): SGHDN, FVKESK. A remark on this clone: Its antigen is currently unknown.

Material: peripheral blood, obtained from a patient treated with proton-based radiotherapy. The chain couples TRBV14 to TRBJ1-3; TRBD1 matches 12 bases. The sequence was collected from a woman aged 55-69 years with cholangiocarcinoma. Some clones in this sample may be carry-over from other donors' samples. The CDR3 bases are TGTGCCAGCAGCCCCAGGGTGGGACAGGGGGCGAGAAACACCATATATTTT. Translation gives CASSPRVGQGARNTIYF. The variable domain in full, with the rest retrieved from reference TRBV14 and TRBJ1-3, is EAGVTQFPSHSVIEKGQTVTLRCDPISGHDNLYWYRRVMGKEIKFLLHFVKESKQDESGMPNNRFLAERTGGTYSTLKVQPAELEDSGVYFCASSPRVGQGARNTIYFGEGSWLTVV.